This T cell receptor beta chain was captured by sequencing in a study of blood T cells in healthy people across ages. Combining a sample-barcoded 5' primer with a J-beta primer mix, a second PCR ran for roughly 7 to 12 cycles. MiXCR, applied by TCRdb to the 5' RACE reads, yields one record per CDR3 protein. Among 700,000 or so distinct CDR3 sequences listed, 40% to 50% were seen once. CDR1 is SGDLS, CDR2 YYNGEE, per germline. CDR3 size: 15 residues. This sequence originates from an elderly man in good health. Sequencing was done on a sample of blood. The chain joins TRBV9 to TRBJ2-7; D may be TRBD2 (5 bases). The end of the DNA aligns better with TRBJ2-5, so the J call may be wrong. Here the CDR3 DNA reads TGTGCCAGCAGCTCTGTGTTACGGGGAGAAGAGACCCAGTACTTC. Protein sequence: CASSSVLRGEETQYF.